The rows below give T cell receptor beta chains drawn from one sample of a study of blood T cell repertoires in COVID-19. Sequenced by immunoSEQ multiplex PCR; TCRdb stores in-frame clones only, minus some. The sample gives some 120,000 clones, about 76% of which show up once; over 15% is in the top ten. Sequencing was done on a sample of peripheral blood. Source of these receptors: an older man with acute or convalescent COVID-19. Both conserved end residues are trimmed from each CDR3. The order of the fields is D gene, V gene, CDR3 protein. The D gene is left open where the match is weak.

D: TRBD1; V: TRBV6-5; CDR3: ASSPAGTGYEKLF
D: NA; V: TRBV5-1; CDR3: ASSSQGFSTDTQY
D: TRBD2; V: TRBV9; CDR3: ASSVGGGQETQY
D: TRBD1; V: TRBV7-2; CDR3: ASSLGTEVAPLH
D: TRBD1; V: TRBV2; CDR3: ASRRTGFSYEQY
D: NA; V: TRBV23-1; CDR3: ASTPWGGHGQY
D: NA; V: TRBV4-3; CDR3: ASSRGAAYGYT
D: NA; V: TRBV3-1/TRBV3-2; CDR3: ASSPEVGGQGQSTDTQY
D: TRBD1; V: TRBV15; CDR3: ATSPGQGALGYT
D: TRBD2; V: TRBV3-1/TRBV3-2; CDR3: ASSPWTSGSDTQY
D: TRBD1; V: TRBV6-5; CDR3: ATRGRTGGFTEAF
D: TRBD1; V: TRBV5-4; CDR3: ASSWGTEIGGYT
D: TRBD1; V: TRBV4-1; CDR3: ASSQPRTGGETQY
D: NA; V: TRBV7-6; CDR3: ASSLAAGSYNEQF
D: NA; V: TRBV12-2; CDR3: ASRLSYSGTVRYNEQF
D: NA; V: TRBV7-2; CDR3: ASSPSRGGLGGYT
D: TRBD1; V: TRBV28; CDR3: ASSSKAGTGGPRVWAGELF
D: NA; V: TRBV9; CDR3: ASSVGQAPLEQF
D: NA; V: TRBV7-9; CDR3: ASSLGGSLSTEAF
D: TRBD1; V: TRBV11-3; CDR3: ASSLGRPGQGAHGETQY
D: TRBD1; V: TRBV9; CDR3: ASSQGQGLGNGYT
D: TRBD1; V: TRBV7-9; CDR3: ASSLAGGIEQF
D: TRBD1; V: TRBV27; CDR3: ASSLPQDRGYNSPLH
D: NA; V: TRBV19; CDR3: ASSPDRSFVYEQY
D: TRBD1; V: TRBV30; CDR3: AWSRTGVNQPQH
D: NA; V: TRBV28; CDR3: ASSPPGRTEAF
D: TRBD2; V: TRBV5-1; CDR3: ASSVTSGGAGELF
D: NA; V: TRBV4-3; CDR3: ASSQGGSSFNYGYT
D: NA; V: TRBV6-2/TRBV6-3; CDR3: ASSQTRGYSYNEQF
D: TRBD2; V: TRBV4-2; CDR3: ASSLETSGGSYEQY
D: TRBD2; V: TRBV30; CDR3: AWRSVGRFGETQY
D: NA; V: TRBV6-5; CDR3: ASSLGQSFNYGYT
D: TRBD1; V: TRBV6-6; CDR3: ASSSRDRNTGELF
D: NA; V: TRBV18; CDR3: ASSPIGVNTEAF
D: NA; V: TRBV2; CDR3: ASSPPPGGRRISSYNSPLH
D: NA; V: TRBV19; CDR3: ASHGDRDRSIQY
D: TRBD2; V: TRBV5-6; CDR3: ASSDPWGGGEDTQY
D: NA; V: TRBV4-2; CDR3: ASSQEGGGGAELF
D: NA; V: TRBV6-2/TRBV6-3; CDR3: ASSSRLGAF
D: NA; V: TRBV5-6; CDR3: ASSLLGGGNTEAF
D: NA; V: TRBV19; CDR3: ASSTRGGPEQY
D: NA; V: TRBV3-1/TRBV3-2; CDR3: ASSQGGNYNEQF
D: NA; V: TRBV20-1; CDR3: SASIGQANQPQH
D: NA; V: TRBV29-1; CDR3: SVEERQQRF
D: TRBD1; V: TRBV9; CDR3: ASSVEGAASDTQY
D: TRBD1; V: TRBV4-1; CDR3: ASSQLDRGTYNEQF
D: TRBD1; V: TRBV6-5; CDR3: ASSPTGESYEQY
D: NA; V: TRBV30; CDR3: AWSPAGNSYNSPLH
D: NA; V: TRBV5-4; CDR3: ASSLAGYGYT
D: NA; V: TRBV20-1; CDR3: SASRGSGGNTIY
D: NA; V: TRBV7-9; CDR3: ASSLSVGGYT
D: TRBD2; V: TRBV30; CDR3: AWDRGGRNTDTQY
D: NA; V: TRBV5-6; CDR3: ASSLAGFETGWVEQF
D: NA; V: TRBV12-1; CDR3: ASTGWETQY
D: TRBD1; V: TRBV5-4; CDR3: ASSFLTGEQY
D: NA; V: TRBV6-5; CDR3: ASSQQGGYTEAF
D: NA; V: TRBV10-2; CDR3: ASSESLDTEAF
D: NA; V: TRBV7-2; CDR3: ASTLYRNSPLH
D: NA; V: TRBV18; CDR3: ASSPPREGTDTQY
D: TRBD1; V: TRBV19; CDR3: ASSMMGQLNQPQH